Presented here are 12 T cell receptor beta chains from one specimen sequenced in a study of blood T cell repertoires in COVID-19. Clones were sequenced by immunoSEQ multiplex PCR, and TCRdb holds only the in-frame ones, with some missing. The repertoire holds 90,000 to 150,000 clones, with roughly 82% as singletons. The sequenced sample consisted of peripheral blood. The receptor set was obtained from a human donor in a cohort sampled during active COVID-19.

This sequence joins TRBV10-2 and TRBJ1-1; D possibly corresponds to TRBD1 (6 bases). The CDR3 covers 11 residues. Germline V gene lookup returns CDR1 WSHSY and CDR2 SAAADI. Deletions cut 6 bases from V and 11 bases from J, with 13 bases between. CDR3 amino acids: CASRQGSGAFF. CDR3 DNA sequence: TGCGCCAGCAGACAGGGATCGGGGGCTTTCTTT.

The chain couples TRBV7-6 to TRBJ2-5; D unclear. This CDR3 has 11 residues. Germline values: CDR1 SGHVS, CDR2 FNYEAQ. Trimming took off 3 bases at V and 5 bases at J, with 4 bases between the two ends. CDR3 region: CASSFSETQYF. CDR3 bases: TGTGCCAGCAGCTTTTCTGAGACCCAGTACTTC.

This clone is a singleton in its sample. The chain couples TRBV18 to TRBJ1-1, with D perhaps TRBD1 (5 bases). Germline lookup yields CDR1 KGHSH and CDR2 LQKENI. V was cut by 3 bases and J by 3 bases, with 11 bases left in between. The CDR3 has 14 amino acids. The CDR3 loop is CASSPFQGDTEAFF. In DNA form, the CDR3 reads TGTGCCAGCTCACCTTTTCAAGGGGACACTGAAGCTTTCTTT.

The J gene is TRBJ2-1, the V gene TRBV7-9; 8 bases match TRBD2. V lost 3 bases, J lost 7 bases, and 14 bases stayed unmatched. This CDR3 comprises 17 residues. Germline loops: CDR1 SEHNR, CDR2 FQNEAQ (reference sequence). CDR3 amino acids: CASSFTSGSVPTNEQFF. The CDR3 DNA is TGTGCCAGCAGCTTCACTAGCGGCTCGGTCCCTACTAATGAGCAGTTCTTC.

V usage is TRBV12-2 and J usage is TRBJ2-1; TRBD2 was called by the table and not checked on the DNA. TRBV12-2 is described as a pseudogene. This CDR3 has 16 amino acids. DNA of the CDR3: TGTGCAAGTCGCTTAGTCATCACGGGGGGGCCAAATGAGCAGTTCTTC. Protein product: CASRLVITGGPNEQFF.

J is TRBJ2-5 and V is TRBV6-5; tentative D call: TRBD2 (5 bases). V lost 5 bases, J lost 2 bases, and 15 bases lay in between. Germline V gene lookup returns CDR1 MNHEY and CDR2 SVGAGI. The CDR3 has 15 amino acids. This CDR3 is CASSSPRAGQETQYF. The CDR3 region has the DNA TGTGCCAGCAGTAGCCCGCGGGCTGGGCAAGAGACCCAGTACTTC.

A single count supports this clone. This sequence joins TRBV11-2 and TRBJ2-5; D is unclear. Germline CDR1 reads SGHAT; CDR2 reads FQNNGV. CDR3 length equals 14 residues. Between the trimmed V and J ends, which lost 1 base and 1 base, there was a span of 7 bases. CDR3 amino acids: CASSLVGLQETQYF. CDR3 in DNA: TGTGCCAGCAGCTTAGTTGGGCTCCAAGAGACCCAGTACTTC. Combining the CDR3 with reference TRBV11-2 and TRBJ2-5 gives the whole variable domain EAGVAQSPRYKIIEKRQSVAFWCNPISGHATLYWYQQILGQGPKLLIQFQNNGVVDDSQLPKDRFSAERLKGVDSTLKIQPAKLEDSAVYLCASSLVGLQETQYFGPGTRLLVL.

V usage is TRBV6-5 and J usage is TRBJ2-1, with 11 positions matching TRBD2. V dropped 2 bases and J dropped 8; count of bases not matched to a gene: 2. The CDR3 has 14 amino acids. Looked up from germline, CDR1 is MNHEY and CDR2 is SVGAGI. The CDR3 nucleotides read TGTGCCAGCAGTTACGCGACTAGCGGGGATGAGCAGTTCTTC. Its translation is CASSYATSGDEQFF.

V usage is TRBV5-1 and J usage is TRBJ2-5; TRBD2 matches at 13 bases. The CDR3 runs to 15 residues. Germline V lookup: CDR1 SGHRS, CDR2 YFSETQ. J gave up 4 bases and V 5 bases, and 5 bases lay outside the gene matches. In DNA form, the CDR3 reads TGCGCCAGCAGGGCGACTAGCGGGGGGATAGAGACCCAGTACTTC. Translated: CASRATSGGIETQYF.

Written as DNA, the CDR3 is TGTGCCAGCGGGCGGGGGACGACAAAAAATGAGCAGTTCTTC. It yields the protein CASGRGTTKNEQFF. V is TRBV3-1 (or the pseudogene TRBV3-2) and J is TRBJ2-1; 7 bases fit TRBD2. The CDR3 runs to 14 residues. Losses at the gene ends were 8 bases for V and 7 bases for J; bases not matched to a gene: 11. Germline CDR1 is LGHDT and CDR2 is YNNKEL (reference sequence).

The rearrangement uses TRBV3-1 (or the pseudogene TRBV3-2) and TRBJ1-1; D not resolved. CDR3 length: 15 amino acids. Germline CDR1 LGHDT, CDR2 YNNKEL (reference sequence). Trimming stripped 4 bases from V and 3 bases from J, with 15 bases between. CDR3 nucleotides: TGTGCCAGCAGCCGCGACGGAGGTTCCGACACTGAAGCTTTCTTT. It codes for CASSRDGGSDTEAFF.

The chain carries TRBV2 and TRBJ2-6, with 8 bases aligning to TRBD1. The V and J ends lost 6 bases and 0 bases, in that order; junction bases with no gene match: 7. Germline CDR1 SNHLY, CDR2 FYNNEI. The CDR3 is made up of 17 amino acids. The CDR3 sequence: CASRSRTGTSGANVLTF. CDR3 nucleotide sequence: TGTGCCAGCAGAAGTAGGACAGGGACCTCTGGGGCCAACGTCCTGACTTTC.